The text below deals with one T cell receptor (beta chain). The antigen remains unidentified. The data belong to a study of OX40 agonist ivuxolimab in advanced cancers. Study background: Head and neck, renal cell, melanoma or hepatocellular carcinoma were the cancers that dose-escalation patients had. Partial responses, seen in three patients, involved one hepatocellular carcinoma and two cutaneous melanomas. General study results and limits: Some of the nonresponding patients also showed low levels of normalized T-cell clonal expansion. Clonal expansion was seen in CD4+ and CD8+ blood T cells by week 6 at 0.1 to 3.0 mg/kg.

The repertoire was sequenced with immunoSEQ multiplex PCR; TCRdb's copy has only in-frame clones and lacks some. Seen here are 55,000 to 75,000 clones, 80% to 90% observed once, and the top ten hold about 1%. With 2 bases removed from V and 9 bases from J, the gap between germline ends came to 14 bases. This CDR3 is 13 amino acids long. Germline V gene sequence: CDR1 MDHEN, CDR2 SYDVKM. The clonotype was recovered from an adult with an advanced solid tumor such as melanoma, head and neck, liver or kidney cancer. The source was CD4+ or CD8+ T cells sorted from blood, collected in a trial of the OX40 agonist ivuxolimab. The chain combines TRBV28 with TRBJ2-7; TRBD2 might be the D (5 bases). CDR3 in amino acids: CASSLAGRRGQYF. The CDR3 region has the DNA TGTGCCAGCAGTTTAGCGGGTCGCCGGGGGCAGTACTTC.